A selection of T cell receptor beta chains follows, all from one sample in a study of blood T cells in healthy people across ages. TCRdb recomputed calls from the 5' RACE reads with MiXCR, one row per CDR3 protein. The sample includes almost 1 million distinct CDR3 sequences, about 53% seen only once; the top ten take about a fifth. Sequenced sample: blood. These receptors originate from a woman in her fifties or sixties in good health. CDR3s include the opening cysteine and the closing phenylalanine or tryptophan. The D gene is left open where the match is weak. For some rows the clone size is stated as once, few or many, or as a class when expanded; others skip it.

TRBJ2-1	TRBD2	TRBV4-1	NA	CASSQDRTREKSYNEQFF	TGCGCCAGCAGCCAAGATCGCACGCGGGAGAAGTCCTACAATGAGCAGTTCTTC
TRBJ2-3	TRBD1	TRBV4-1	few	CASSLEDRGQDTQYF	TGCGCCAGCAGCCTTGAGGACAGGGGACAAGATACGCAGTATTTT
TRBJ2-7	TRBD2	TRBV20-1	few	CSAIRTSDEQYF	TGCAGTGCTATCCGGACTAGTGACGAGCAGTACTTC
TRBJ2-2	NA	TRBV27	NA	CASSAHITQGAGELFF	TGTGCCAGCAGTGCCCATATCACGCAGGGCGCCGGGGAGCTGTTTTTT
TRBJ2-3	NA	TRBV20-1	NA	CSATEGGTDTQYF	TGCAGTGCTACCGAGGGGGGCACAGATACGCAGTATTTT
TRBJ1-2	NA	TRBV7-2	many	CASSRRQNYGYTF	TGTGCCAGCAGCCGTCGACAGAACTATGGCTACACCTTC
TRBJ2-5	TRBD1	TRBV6-2/TRBV6-3	NA	CASIPGQEQETQYF	TGTGCCAGCATACCGGGACAGGAGCAAGAGACCCAGTACTTC
TRBJ2-3	TRBD2	TRBV13	few	CASSFDLAGYPTDTQYF	TGTGCCAGCAGCTTCGATCTAGCGGGATATCCCACAGATACGCAGTATTTT
TRBJ2-7	NA	TRBV7-9	NA	CASSVPPSSYEQYF	TGTGCCAGCAGCGTTCCCCCCAGCTCCTACGAGCAGTACTTC
TRBJ1-5	NA	TRBV20-1	few	CSARDGGGFGQPQHF	TGCAGTGCTAGAGATGGTGGGGGCTTCGGTCAGCCCCAGCATTTT